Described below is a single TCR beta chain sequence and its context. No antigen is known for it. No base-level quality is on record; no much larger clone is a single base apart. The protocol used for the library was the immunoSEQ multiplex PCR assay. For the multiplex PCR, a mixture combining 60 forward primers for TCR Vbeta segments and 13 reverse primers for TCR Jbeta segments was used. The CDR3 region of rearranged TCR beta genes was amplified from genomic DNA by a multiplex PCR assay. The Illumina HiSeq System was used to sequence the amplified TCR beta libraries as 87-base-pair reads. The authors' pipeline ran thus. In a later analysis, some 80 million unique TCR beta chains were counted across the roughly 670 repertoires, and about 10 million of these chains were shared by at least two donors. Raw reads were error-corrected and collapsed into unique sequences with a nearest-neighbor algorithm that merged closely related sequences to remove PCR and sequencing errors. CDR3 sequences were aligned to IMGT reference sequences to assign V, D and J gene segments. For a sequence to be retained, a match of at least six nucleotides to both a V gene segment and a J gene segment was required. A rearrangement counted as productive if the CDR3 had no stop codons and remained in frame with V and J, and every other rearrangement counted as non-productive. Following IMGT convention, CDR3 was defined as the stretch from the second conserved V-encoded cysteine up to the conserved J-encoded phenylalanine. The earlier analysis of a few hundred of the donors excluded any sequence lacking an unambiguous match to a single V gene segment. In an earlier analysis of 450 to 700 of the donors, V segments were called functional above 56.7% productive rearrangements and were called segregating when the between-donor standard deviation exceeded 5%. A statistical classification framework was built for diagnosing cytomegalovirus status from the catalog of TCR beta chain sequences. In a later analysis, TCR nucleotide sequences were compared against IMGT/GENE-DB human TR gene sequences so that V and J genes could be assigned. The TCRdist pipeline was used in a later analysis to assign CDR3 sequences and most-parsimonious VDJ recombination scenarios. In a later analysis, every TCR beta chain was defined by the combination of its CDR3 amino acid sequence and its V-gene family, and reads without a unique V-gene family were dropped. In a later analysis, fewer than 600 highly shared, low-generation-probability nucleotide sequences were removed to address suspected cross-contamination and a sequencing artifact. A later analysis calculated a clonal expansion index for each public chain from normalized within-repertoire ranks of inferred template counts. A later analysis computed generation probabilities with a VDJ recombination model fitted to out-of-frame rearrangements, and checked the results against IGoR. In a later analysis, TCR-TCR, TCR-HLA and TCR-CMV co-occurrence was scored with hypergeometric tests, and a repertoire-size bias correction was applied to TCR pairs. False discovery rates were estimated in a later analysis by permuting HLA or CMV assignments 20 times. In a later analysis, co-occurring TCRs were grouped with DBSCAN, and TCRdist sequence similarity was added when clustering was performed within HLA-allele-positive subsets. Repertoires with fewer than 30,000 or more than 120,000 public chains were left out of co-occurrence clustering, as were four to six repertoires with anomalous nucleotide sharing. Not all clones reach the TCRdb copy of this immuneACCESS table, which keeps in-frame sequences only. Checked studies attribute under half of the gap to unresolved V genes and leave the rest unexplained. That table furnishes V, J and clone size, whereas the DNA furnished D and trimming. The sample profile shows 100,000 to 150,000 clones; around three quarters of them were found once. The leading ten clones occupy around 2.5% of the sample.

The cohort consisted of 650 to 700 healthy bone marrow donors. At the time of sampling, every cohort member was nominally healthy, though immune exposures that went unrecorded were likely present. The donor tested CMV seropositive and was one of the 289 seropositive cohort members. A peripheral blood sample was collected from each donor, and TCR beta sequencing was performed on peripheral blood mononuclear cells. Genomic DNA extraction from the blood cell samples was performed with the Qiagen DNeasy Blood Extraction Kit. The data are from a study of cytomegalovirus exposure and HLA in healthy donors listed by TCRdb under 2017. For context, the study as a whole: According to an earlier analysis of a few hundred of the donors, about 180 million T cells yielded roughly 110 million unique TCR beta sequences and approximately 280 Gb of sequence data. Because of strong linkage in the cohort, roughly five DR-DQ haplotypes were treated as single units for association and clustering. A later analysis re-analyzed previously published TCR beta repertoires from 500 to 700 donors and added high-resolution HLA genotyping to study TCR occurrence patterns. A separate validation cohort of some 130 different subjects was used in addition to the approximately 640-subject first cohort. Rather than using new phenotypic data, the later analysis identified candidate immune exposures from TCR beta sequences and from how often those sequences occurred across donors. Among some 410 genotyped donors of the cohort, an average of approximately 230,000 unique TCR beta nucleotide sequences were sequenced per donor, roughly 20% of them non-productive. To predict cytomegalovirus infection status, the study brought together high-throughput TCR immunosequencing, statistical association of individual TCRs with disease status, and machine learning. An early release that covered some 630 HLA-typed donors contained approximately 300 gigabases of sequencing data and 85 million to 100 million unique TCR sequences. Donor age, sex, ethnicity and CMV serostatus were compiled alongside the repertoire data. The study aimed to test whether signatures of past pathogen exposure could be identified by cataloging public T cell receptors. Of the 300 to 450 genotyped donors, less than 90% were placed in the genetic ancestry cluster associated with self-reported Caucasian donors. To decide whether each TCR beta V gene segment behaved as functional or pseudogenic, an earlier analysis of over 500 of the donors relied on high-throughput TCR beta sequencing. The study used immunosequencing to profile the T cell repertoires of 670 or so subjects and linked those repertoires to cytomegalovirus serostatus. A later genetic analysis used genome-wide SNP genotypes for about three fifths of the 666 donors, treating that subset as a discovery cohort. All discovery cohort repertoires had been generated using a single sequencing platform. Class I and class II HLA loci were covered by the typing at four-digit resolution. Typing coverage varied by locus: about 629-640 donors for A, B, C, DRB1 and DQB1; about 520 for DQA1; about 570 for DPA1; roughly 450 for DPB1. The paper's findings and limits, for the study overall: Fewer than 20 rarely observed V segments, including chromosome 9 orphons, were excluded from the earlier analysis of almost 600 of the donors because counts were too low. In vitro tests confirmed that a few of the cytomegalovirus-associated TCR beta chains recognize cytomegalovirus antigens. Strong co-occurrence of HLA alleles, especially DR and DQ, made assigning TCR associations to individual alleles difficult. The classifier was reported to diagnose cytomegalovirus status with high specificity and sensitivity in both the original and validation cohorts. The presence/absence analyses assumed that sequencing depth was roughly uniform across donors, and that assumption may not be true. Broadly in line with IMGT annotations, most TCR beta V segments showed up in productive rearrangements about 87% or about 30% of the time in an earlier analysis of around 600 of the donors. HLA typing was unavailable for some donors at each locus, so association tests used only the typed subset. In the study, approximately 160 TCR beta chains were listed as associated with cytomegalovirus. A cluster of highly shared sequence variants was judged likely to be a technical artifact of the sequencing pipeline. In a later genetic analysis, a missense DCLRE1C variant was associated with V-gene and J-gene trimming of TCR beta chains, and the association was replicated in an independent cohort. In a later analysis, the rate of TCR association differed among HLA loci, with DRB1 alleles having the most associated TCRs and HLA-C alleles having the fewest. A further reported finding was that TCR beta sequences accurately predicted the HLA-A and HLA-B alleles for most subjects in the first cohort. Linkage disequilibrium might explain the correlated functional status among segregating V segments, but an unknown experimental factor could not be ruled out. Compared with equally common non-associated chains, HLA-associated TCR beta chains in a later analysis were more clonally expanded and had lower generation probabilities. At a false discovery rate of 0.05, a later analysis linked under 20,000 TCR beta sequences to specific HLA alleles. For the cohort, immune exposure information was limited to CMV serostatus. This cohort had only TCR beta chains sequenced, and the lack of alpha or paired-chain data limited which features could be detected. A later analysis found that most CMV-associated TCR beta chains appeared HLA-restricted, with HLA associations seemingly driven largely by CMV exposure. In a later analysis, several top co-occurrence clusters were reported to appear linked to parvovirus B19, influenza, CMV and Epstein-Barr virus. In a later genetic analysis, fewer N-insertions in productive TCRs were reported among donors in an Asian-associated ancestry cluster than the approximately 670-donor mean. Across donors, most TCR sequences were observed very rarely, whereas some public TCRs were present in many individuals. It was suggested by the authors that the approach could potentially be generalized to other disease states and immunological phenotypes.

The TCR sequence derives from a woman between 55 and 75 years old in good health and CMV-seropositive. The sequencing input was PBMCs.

The CDR3: CASRYPTGARNTEAFF. The nucleotides read TGCGCCAGCAGATACCCCACAGGGGCCCGGAACACTGAAGCTTTCTTT. The rearranged segments are TRBV5-1 and TRBJ1-1; 7 central bases correspond to TRBD1. V ends up 5 bases short and J 1 base short, with an unmatched junction base count of 11. The CDR3 measures 16 amino acids from cysteine to phenylalanine. The read is trimmed to its CDR3 DNA, 48 bases read in frame from base 1. Based on the germline V gene, the CDR1 and CDR2 sequences are SGHRS and YFSETQ.